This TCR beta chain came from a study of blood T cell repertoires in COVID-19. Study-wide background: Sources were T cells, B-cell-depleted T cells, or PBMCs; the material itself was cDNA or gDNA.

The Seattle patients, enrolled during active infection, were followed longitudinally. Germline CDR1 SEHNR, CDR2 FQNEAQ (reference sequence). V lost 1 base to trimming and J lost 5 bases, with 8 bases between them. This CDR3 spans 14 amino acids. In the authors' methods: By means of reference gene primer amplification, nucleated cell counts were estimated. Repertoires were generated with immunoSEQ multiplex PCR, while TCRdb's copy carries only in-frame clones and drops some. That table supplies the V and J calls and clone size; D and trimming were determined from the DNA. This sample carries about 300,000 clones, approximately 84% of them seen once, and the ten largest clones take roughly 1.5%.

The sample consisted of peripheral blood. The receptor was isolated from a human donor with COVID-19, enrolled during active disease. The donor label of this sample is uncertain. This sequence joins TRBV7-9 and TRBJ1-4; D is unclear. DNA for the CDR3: TGTGCCAGCAGCTTAGGGAGGGAGAATGAAAAACTGTTTTTT. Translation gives CASSLGRENEKLFF.